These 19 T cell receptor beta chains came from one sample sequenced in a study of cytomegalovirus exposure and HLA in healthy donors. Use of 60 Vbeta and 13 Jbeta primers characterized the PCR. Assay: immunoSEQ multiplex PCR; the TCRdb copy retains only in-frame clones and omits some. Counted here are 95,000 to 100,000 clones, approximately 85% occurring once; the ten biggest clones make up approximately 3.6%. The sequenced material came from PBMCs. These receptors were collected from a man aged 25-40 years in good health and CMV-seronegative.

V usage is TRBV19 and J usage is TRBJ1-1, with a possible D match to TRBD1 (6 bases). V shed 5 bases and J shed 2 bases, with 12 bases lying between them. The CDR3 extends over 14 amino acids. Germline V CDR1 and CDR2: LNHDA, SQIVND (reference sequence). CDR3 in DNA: TGTGCCAGTAGTGTAGGACAGAGCAACACTGAAGCTTTCTTT. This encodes CASSVGQSNTEAFF.

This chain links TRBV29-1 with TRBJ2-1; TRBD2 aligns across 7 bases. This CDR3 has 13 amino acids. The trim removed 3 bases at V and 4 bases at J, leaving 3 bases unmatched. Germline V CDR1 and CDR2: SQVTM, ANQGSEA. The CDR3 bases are TGCAGCGTTGACGGGAGGAATTACAATGAGCAGTTCTTC. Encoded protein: CSVDGRNYNEQFF.

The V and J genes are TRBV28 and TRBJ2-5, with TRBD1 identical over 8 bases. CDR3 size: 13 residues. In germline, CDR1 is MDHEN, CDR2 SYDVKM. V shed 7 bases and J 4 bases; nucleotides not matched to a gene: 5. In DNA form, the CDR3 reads TGTGCCAGCACCAGGGGGCGCCGAGAGACCCAGTACTTC. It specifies CASTRGRRETQYF.

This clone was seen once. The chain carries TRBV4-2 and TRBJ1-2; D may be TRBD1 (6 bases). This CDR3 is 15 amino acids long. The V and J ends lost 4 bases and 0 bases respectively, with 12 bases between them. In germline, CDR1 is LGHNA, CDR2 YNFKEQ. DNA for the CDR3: TGTGCCAGCAGCCTACAGGACAGTTCTAACTATGGCTACACCTTC. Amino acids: CASSLQDSSNYGYTF.

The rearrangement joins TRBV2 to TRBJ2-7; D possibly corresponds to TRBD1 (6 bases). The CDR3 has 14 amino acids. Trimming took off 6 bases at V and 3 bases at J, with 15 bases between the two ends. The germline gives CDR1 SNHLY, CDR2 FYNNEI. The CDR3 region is CASRGSGANYEQYF. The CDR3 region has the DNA TGTGCCAGCAGGGGATCAGGGGCCAACTACGAGCAGTACTTC.

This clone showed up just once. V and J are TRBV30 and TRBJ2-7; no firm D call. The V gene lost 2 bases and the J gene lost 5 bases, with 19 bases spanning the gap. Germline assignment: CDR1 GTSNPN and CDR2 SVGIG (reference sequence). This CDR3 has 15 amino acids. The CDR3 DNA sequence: TGTGCCTGGAGTCCCCAAATTGGGCCCCTCGACGAGCAGTACTTC. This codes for CAWSPQIGPLDEQYF.

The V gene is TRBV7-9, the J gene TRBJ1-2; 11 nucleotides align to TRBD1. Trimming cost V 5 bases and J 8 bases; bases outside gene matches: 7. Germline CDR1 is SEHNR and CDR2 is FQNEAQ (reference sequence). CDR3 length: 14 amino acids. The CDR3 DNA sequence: TGTGCCAGCAGCACCCGGGGACAGGGGGGGGGCTACACCTTC. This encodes CASSTRGQGGGYTF.

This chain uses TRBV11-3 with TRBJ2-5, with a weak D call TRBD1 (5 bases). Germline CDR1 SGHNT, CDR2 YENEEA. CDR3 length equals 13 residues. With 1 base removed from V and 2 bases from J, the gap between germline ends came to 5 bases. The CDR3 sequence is CASSLGQQETQYF. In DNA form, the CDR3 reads TGTGCCAGCAGCTTAGGACAGCAAGAGACCCAGTACTTC.

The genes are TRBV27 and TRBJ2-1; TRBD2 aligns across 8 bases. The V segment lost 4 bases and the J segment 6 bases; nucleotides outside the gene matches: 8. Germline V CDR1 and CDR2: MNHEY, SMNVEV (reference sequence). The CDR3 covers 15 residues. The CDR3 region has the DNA TGTGCCAGCAGTTCGGGACTAGTGCCCGGCAATGAGCAGTTCTTC. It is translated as CASSSGLVPGNEQFF.

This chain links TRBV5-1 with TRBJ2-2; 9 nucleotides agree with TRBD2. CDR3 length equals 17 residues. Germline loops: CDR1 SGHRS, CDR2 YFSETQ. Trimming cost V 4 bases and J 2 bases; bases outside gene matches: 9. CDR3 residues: CASSPGLAGRNTGELFF. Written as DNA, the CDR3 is TGCGCCAGCAGCCCGGGGCTAGCGGGGCGTAACACCGGGGAGCTGTTTTTT.

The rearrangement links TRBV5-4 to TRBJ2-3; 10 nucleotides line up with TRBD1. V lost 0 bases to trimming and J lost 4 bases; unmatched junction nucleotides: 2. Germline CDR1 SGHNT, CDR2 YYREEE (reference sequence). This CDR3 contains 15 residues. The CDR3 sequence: CASSLVGQGADTQYF. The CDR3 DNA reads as TGTGCCAGCAGCTTGGTCGGACAGGGGGCAGATACGCAGTATTTT.

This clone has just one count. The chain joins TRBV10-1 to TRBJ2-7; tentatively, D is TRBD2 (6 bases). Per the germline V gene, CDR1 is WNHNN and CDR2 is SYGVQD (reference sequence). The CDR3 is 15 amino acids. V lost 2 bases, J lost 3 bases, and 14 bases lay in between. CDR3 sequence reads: CASSEGGAAGYEQYF. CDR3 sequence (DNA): TGCGCCAGCAGTGAGGGAGGGGCGGCTGGCTACGAGCAGTACTTC.

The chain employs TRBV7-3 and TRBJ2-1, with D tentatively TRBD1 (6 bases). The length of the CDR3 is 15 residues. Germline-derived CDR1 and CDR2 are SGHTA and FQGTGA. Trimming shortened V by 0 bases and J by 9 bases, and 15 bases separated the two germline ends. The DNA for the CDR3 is TGTGCCAGCAGCTTAACGCGGGCAGGGGCCGGTGAGCAGTTCTTC. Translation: CASSLTRAGAGEQFF. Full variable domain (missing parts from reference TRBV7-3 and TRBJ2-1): GAGVSQTPSNKVTEKGKYVELRCDPISGHTALYWYRQSLGQGPEFLIYFQGTGAADDSGLPNDRFFAVRPEGSVSTLKIQRTERGDSAVYLCASSLTRAGAGEQFFGPGTRLTVL.

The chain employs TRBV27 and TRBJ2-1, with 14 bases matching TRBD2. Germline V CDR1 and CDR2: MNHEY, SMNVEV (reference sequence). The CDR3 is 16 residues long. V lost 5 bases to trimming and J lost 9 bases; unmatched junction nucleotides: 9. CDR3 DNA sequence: TGTGCCAGCAGTATAAGACTAGCGGGAGGGAGCGGTGAGCAGTTCTTC. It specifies CASSIRLAGGSGEQFF.

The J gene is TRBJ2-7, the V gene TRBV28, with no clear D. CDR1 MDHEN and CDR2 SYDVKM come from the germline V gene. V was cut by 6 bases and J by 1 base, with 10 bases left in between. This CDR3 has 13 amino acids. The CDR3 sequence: CASSPVGSYEQYF. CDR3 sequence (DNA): TGTGCCAGCAGCCCAGTCGGGTCCTACGAGCAGTACTTC. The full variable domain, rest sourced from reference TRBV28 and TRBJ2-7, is DVKVTQSSRYLVKRTGEKVFLECVQDMDHENMFWYRQDPGLGLRLIYFSYDVKMKEKGDIPEGYSVSREKKERFSLILESASTNQTSMYLCASSPVGSYEQYFGPGTRLTVT.

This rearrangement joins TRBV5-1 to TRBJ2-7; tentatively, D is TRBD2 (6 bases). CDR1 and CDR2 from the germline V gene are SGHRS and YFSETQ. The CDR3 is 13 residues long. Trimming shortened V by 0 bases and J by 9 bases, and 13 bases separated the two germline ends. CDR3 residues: CASSLAGRSRQYF. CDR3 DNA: TGCGCCAGCAGCTTGGCAGGGAGGAGTAGGCAGTACTTC.

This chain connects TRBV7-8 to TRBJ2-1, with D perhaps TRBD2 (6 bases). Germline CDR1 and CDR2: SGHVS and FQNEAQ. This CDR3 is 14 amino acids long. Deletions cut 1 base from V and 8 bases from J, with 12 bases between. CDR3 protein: CASSLVGGADEQFF. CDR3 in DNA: TGTGCCAGCAGCTTAGTTGGCGGGGCGGATGAGCAGTTCTTC.

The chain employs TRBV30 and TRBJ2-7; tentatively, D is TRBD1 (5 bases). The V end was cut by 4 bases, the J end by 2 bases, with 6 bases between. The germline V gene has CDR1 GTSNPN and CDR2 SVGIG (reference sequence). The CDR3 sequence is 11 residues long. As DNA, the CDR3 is TGTGCCTGGAAAGGGGCCTACGAGCAGTACTTC. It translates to CAWKGAYEQYF. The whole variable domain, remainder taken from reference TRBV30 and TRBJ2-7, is SQTIHQWPATLVQPVGSPLSLECTVEGTSNPNLYWYRQAAGRGLQLLFYSVGIGQISSEVPQNLSASRPQDRQFILSSKKLLLSDSGFYLCAWKGAYEQYFGPGTRLTVT.

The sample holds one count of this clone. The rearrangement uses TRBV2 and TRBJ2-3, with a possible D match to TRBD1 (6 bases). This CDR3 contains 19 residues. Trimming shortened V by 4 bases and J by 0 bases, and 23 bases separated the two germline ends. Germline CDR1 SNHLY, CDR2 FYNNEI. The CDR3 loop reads CASSVGTNNWLTSTDTQYF. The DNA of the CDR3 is TGTGCCAGCAGTGTCGGGACAAATAACTGGCTTACTAGCACAGATACGCAGTATTTT.